The clone carrying this TCR beta chain appeared once. Its target is unknown. The sample originates from a study of shared clonotypes between healthy human individuals. The study, taken as a whole, reports: Among donors, clonotype sharing was expected to be affected by sequencing depth.

Trimming cost V 2 bases and J 8 bases, with 7 bases left between them. The germline V gene encodes CDR1 KGHSH and CDR2 LQKENI. There are 11 residues in the CDR3. Unsorted PBMCs provided DNA that was sequenced on ten immunoSEQ deep assay plates. TCRdb keeps only in-frame clones here, not all; method: immunoSEQ multiplex PCR. The profile covers under 600,000 clones, with approximately 79% appearing a single time and 9.5% to 15% taken by the ten largest. This clonotype was obtained from a middle-aged woman in good health. Some clones in this sample may be carry-over from other donors' samples. J is TRBJ2-7 and V is TRBV18; D ambiguous. The material sequenced was PBMCs. CDR3 DNA: TGTGCCAGCTCACCAGAGGCCAAGCAGTACTTC. Amino acids: CASSPEAKQYF.